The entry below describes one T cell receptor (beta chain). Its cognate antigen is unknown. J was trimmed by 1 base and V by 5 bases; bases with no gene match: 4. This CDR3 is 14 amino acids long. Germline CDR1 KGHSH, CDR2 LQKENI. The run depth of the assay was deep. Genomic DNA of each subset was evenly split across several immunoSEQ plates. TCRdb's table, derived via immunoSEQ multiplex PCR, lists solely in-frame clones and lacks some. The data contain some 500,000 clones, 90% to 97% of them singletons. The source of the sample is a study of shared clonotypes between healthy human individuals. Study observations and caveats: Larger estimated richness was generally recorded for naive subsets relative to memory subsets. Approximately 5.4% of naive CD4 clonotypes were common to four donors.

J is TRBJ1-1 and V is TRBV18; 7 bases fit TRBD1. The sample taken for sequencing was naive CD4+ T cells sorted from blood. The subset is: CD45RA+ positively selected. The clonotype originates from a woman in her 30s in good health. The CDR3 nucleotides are TGTGCCAGCTCATCGGACAGGACGAACACTGAAGCTTTCTTT. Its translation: CASSSDRTNTEAFF. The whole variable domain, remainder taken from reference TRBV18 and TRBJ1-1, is NAGVMQNPRHLVRRRGQEARLRCSPMKGHSHVYWYRQLPEEGLKFMVYLQKENIIDESGMPKERFSAEFPKEGPSILRIQQVVRGDSAAYFCASSSDRTNTEAFFGQGTRLTVV.